This T cell receptor beta chain appears in the sequencing data of a study of T-cell memory formation after mild COVID-19. The wider study: TCR clusters were largely donor specific. Study-wide points: Most CD4+ clones that shrank were in CM and EM, while CD8+ ones turned up in EMRA.

TCRdb fed the 5' RACE reads into MiXCR, producing one record per CDR3 protein. Of roughly 580,000 distinct CDR3 sequences in the sample, 18% were seen once. With regard to this clonotype: Its antigen is currently unknown.

The CDR3 has 15 amino acids. Trimming cost V 3 bases and J 5 bases, with 17 bases left between them. Germline loops: CDR1 SGDLS, CDR2 YYNGEE. Specimen: PBMCs or a T cell subset sorted from them (not recorded which). The receptor comes from an adult woman who had mild COVID-19 (a few samples of this study predate the infection). Cell type and time point are not known. The chain links TRBV9 to TRBJ1-1; D perhaps matches TRBD1 (6 bases). The CDR3 nucleotides are TGTGCCAGCAGCGAAGTAGGGGGGTTTCGGACTGAAGCTTTCTTT. Encoded protein: CASSEVGGFRTEAFF. The entire variable domain, with the rest obtained from reference TRBV9 and TRBJ1-1, is as follows: DSGVTQTPKHLITATGQRVTLRCSPRSGDLSVYWYQQSLDQGLQFLIQYYNGEERAKGNILERFSAQQFPDLHSELNLSSLELGDSALYFCASSEVGGFRTEAFFGQGTRLTVV.